This TCR beta chain was found in a study of CD8+ T cells in alopecia areata. The study, taken as a whole, reports: Links between baseline CD8+ expansion and response need larger treated cohorts. Lesional tissue from the scalp (especially in alopecia totalis/universalis) showed higher clonality than normal scalp. In scalp, tofacitinib significantly decreased clonality and expanded CD8+ clones among the top 100.

To note about this clone: What it recognizes is unknown.

The authors extracted RNA and reverse transcribed it into cDNA as the sequencing template. TCRdb's copy holds only in-frame clones and misses some; the assay was immunoSEQ multiplex PCR. The table has about 110,000 clones, 84% seen once. V was clipped by 1 base and J by 0 bases, with 10 bases between them. CDR1 and CDR2 (germline): MNHNS, SASEGT. The CDR3 is made up of 15 amino acids. Treatment described: oral pan-JAK inhibitor, 5-10 mg twice daily. Those with alopecia areata gave lesional scalp punch biopsies and peripheral blood. This receptor was identified in a human donor with alopecia areata. Sequenced material: CD8+ T cells sorted from blood, taken at week 24, from a patient treated with tofacitinib. This rearrangement joins TRBV6-1 to TRBJ2-7; D could derive from TRBD1 or TRBD2 (6 bases each). The CDR3 loop is CASSEGRGPSYEQYF. As DNA, the CDR3 is TGTGCCAGCAGTGAAGGCCGGGGGCCCTCCTACGAGCAGTACTTC.